The T cell receptor (beta chain) described here comes from a study of T cell clonality in common variable immunodeficiency. Whole-study findings and limits: Authors noted CVID clonality's cause needs subpopulation repertoire sequencing. Common variable immunodeficiency TCR beta sequences reportedly had fewer deletions and N-nucleotide insertions. Patient heterogeneity in the CVID cohort limited correlations between repertoire features and clinical complications.

Clones were sequenced by immunoSEQ multiplex PCR, and TCRdb holds only the in-frame ones, with some missing. The sample includes about 15,000 clones. Germline loops: CDR1 SGHAT, CDR2 FQDESV (reference sequence). With 3 bases removed from V and 4 bases from J, the gap between germline ends came to 11 bases. The length of the CDR3 is 14 residues. To note about this clone: Its antigen is unidentified. The sequenced fragment ends 3 residues before the CDR3 boundary, so the rest is inferred from the germline J gene.

The source is a human donor with common variable immunodeficiency. The sequenced sample consisted of peripheral blood mononuclear cells. The rearrangement links TRBV11-1 to TRBJ2-3; a weak D match, TRBD2 (6 bases). Incomplete CDR3 DNA: TGTGCCAGCAGCTTCAGACTAGGTGCAGATACG. Its translation is CASSFRLGADT. The CDR3 in full is CASSFRLGADTQYF.